This entry concerns a single T cell receptor (beta chain). This clonotype appeared many times. The specificity of this receptor is unknown. Within one base of it there is no much larger clone, and no base qualities were kept. SuperScript III was used to reverse transcribe 500 ng RNA with primers targeting the alpha and beta constant regions. Separate libraries for the alpha and beta chains were generated through chain-specific third strand synthesis that incorporated multiplexing indices. To avoid primer bias, the protocol used one single primer pair to amplify every rearrangement within a chain, and the protocol also attached molecular barcodes to each cDNA molecule. T4 RNA Ligase 1 joined purified cDNA to a 5' RACE adapter that carried a random hexamer and the SP2 sequencing primer site. Second strand synthesis was performed with Phusion polymerase and primed from the SP2 site, and slow temperature ramps were applied to favor optimal annealing. Each molecule's 12-nucleotide barcode consisted of two random hexamer sequences, both added before amplification and joined together. P5 and P7 adapter elements plus a second index were added in a short first PCR, which was followed by a 23-cycle amplification PCR with P5s and P7 primers. The libraries went through around 28 PCR cycles in total, were quantified on a Qubit, were sized on a Bioanalyzer, and were diluted to 3 to 4 nM. Sequencing of the normalized libraries was performed on an Illumina MiSeq with 2 x 250 paired-end kits. Into approximately 10 ul Tris-Cl, the reverse transcription reactions were eluted following cleanup on MinElute columns. Adapter ligations ran for around 20 hours at 16 degrees C and were afterwards cleaned with AMPure XP beads at a 1:1 ratio. The study's processing was this. A modified Decombinator processed the demultiplexed FASTQ files and output V, J, insert and barcode information. Sequences that shared a barcode but differed from the dominant sequence were discarded as errors, and original cDNA molecules were estimated by counting barcodes clustered at Levenshtein distance 3. The R packages ineq, vegan, igraph and RCytoscape were used for downstream analyses, together with IMGT nomenclature and CDR3 definitions. To avoid skew from clonal expansion, each TCR was counted once, and V gene usage was computed over distinct sequences. Within a donor, similarity networks joined unique CDR3 amino acid sequences in every case where two of them were separated by a single Levenshtein edit. The authors compiled published HIV-specific CDR3s (approximately 92 alpha, several hundred beta) and CMV-specific CDR3s (around 13 alpha, a few hundred beta) and searched for them in the repertoires. Random subsampling to size-matched repertoires demonstrated that the decreased diversity in patients did not result from their lower sequence numbers. TCRdb trimmed the raw reads at Q25, called clones with MiXCR and kept productive beta chains. For every CDR3 protein sequence, its rows merge into one entry that carries the most common genes and DNA. TCRdb's processing, not the authors' own work, is the source of the V and J calls. This sample holds about 8,500 distinct CDR3 sequences; 5.8% were observed only once. Less than 9.5% of the sample belongs to the ten largest clones.

Whole blood was used without cell fractionation, so all unsorted peripheral T cells were reflected in the repertoire. As controls, ten healthy donors without infection were sampled, and about 40% of the ten donors were sampled a second time roughly twelve weeks later. An approximately 2.5 ml sample of peripheral blood was drawn into Tempus tubes for RNA extraction. Residual genomic DNA was removed with the TURBO-DNase kit and globin mRNA was depleted with GLOBINclear. The germline V gene sets CDR1 to SGHRS and CDR2 to YFSETQ. Between the V and J ends, shortened by 5 bases and 1 base respectively, the junction contains 13 bases. Measured from the cysteine to the phenylalanine, the CDR3 is 15 residues long. Of the read, only the CDR3 DNA is kept; its 45 bases are in frame from base 1. The record originates from a study of HIV-infected patients and healthy controls (dated 2014 in TCRdb). For the wider study: The study tested whether deep TCR repertoire sequencing of HIV patients' small blood samples could capture immune perturbation and reconstitution.

The study at large found these results: Processing included only sixteen HIV-infected individuals, and this was regarded by the authors as a major limit on how widely the findings apply. Differing numbers of distinct sequences in patients and controls hindered comparison, and size-matching assigned excessive weight to rare events in the HIV-infected data. Alpha-chain CDR3s from MAIT cells occurred at high frequency in healthy controls but were severely depleted in HIV+ repertoires. HIV-infected repertoires showed significantly elevated mean Gini indices relative to controls, which possibly reflects oligoclonality. In the samples, alpha-beta chain pairing was left undetermined. The apparent post-therapy recovery of the Gini index in HIV-infected patients was not reproduced in size-matched repertoire data. The observed differences in diversity were not explained by the slight differences in age and sex profiles between the study cohorts. Both the Jaccard index and the count of highly shared sequences showed that healthy controls shared more CDR3s between individuals than HIV+ patients did. HIV-associated CDR3s exhibited a significant reduction in frequency during therapy, whereas CMV-associated CDR3s exhibited no significant change, although the majority increased in frequency. HLA typing of donors was not performed in the study. Roughly threefold more distinct CDR3s and higher Shannon diversity were observed in healthy control repertoires than in untreated HIV+ repertoires. Using whole blood restricted sequencing depth and prevented separating the dynamics of distinct T-cell subpopulations. Compared with controls, HIV-infected patients showed significantly different mean usage of eight alpha and eight beta V genes.

This TCR came from an adult in good health. The sample was blood. The chain uses TRBV5-1 and TRBJ2-1, with the D gene not clear enough to name. The nucleotides read TGCGCCAGCAGGGACGAAAGGGTATCCTACAATGAGCAGTTCTTC. The resulting protein is CASRDERVSYNEQFF.